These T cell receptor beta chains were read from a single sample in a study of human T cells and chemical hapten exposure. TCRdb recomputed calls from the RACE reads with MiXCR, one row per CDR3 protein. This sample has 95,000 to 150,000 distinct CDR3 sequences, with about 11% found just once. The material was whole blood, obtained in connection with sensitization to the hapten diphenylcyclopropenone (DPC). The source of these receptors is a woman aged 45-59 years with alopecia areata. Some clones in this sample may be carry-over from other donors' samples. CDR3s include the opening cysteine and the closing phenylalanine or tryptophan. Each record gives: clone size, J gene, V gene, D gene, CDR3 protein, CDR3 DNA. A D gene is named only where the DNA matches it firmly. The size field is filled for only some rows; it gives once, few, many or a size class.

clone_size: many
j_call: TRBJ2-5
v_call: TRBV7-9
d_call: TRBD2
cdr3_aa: CASSRTSGRRETQYF
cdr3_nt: TGTGCCAGCAGCCGAACTAGCGGGAGGAGGGAGACCCAGTACTTC

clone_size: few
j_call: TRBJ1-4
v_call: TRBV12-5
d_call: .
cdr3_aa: CASGWMERNEKLFF
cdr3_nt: TGTGCTAGTGGCTGGATGGAGAGGAATGAAAAACTGTTTTTT

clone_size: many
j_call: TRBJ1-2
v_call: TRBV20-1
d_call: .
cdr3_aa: CSARGDIDFRYGYTF
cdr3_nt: TGCAGTGCTAGAGGGGACATTGACTTCCGCTATGGCTACACCTTC

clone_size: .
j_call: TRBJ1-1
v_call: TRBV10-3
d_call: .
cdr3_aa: CAIRGTVDTEAFF
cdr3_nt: TGTGCCATCAGAGGGACGGTGGACACTGAAGCTTTCTTT

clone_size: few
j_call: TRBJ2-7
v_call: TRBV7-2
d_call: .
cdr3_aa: CASSLTPSSYEQYF
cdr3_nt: TGTGCCAGCAGCTTGACCCCGTCGTCCTACGAGCAGTACTTC

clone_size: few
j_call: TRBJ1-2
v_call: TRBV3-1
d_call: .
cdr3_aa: CASSQGGPAGYGYTF
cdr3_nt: TGTGCCAGCAGCCAAGGAGGGCCAGCGGGATATGGCTACACCTTC

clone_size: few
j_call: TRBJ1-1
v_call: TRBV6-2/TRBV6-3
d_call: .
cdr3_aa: CASSYKAEAFF
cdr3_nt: TGTGCCAGCAGTTATAAGGCAGAAGCTTTCTTT

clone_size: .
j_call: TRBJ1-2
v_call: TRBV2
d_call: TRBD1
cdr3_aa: CASSDRGGGYGYTF
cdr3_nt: TGTGCCAGCAGCGACAGGGGGGGAGGCTATGGCTACACCTTC

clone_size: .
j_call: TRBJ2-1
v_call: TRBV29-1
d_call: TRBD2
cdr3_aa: CSVPPPSGRAEEQFF
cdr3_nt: TGCAGCGTCCCCCCCCCTAGCGGGAGAGCTGAAGAGCAGTTCTTC

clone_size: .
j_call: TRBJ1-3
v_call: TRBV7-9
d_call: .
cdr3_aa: CASSSLEGGNTIYF
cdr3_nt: TGTGCCAGCAGCTCGTTGGAGGGTGGAAACACCATATATTTT

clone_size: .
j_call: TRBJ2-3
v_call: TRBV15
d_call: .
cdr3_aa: CATSRDRQKYTDTQYF
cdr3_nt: TGTGCCACCAGCAGAGATCGGCAGAAGTACACAGATACGCAGTATTTT

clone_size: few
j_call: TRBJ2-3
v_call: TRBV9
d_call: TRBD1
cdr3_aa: CASSATGGRGTDTQYF
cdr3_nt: TGTGCCAGCAGCGCGACAGGGGGCAGAGGAACAGATACGCAGTATTTT

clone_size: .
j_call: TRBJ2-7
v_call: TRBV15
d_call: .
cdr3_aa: CATSAYRQYEQYF
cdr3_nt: TGTGCCACCAGCGCGTATAGACAGTACGAGCAGTACTTC

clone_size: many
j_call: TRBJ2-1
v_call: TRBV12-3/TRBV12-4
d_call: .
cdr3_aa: CASSPGYNEQFF
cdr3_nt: TGTGCCAGCAGTCCAGGGTACAATGAGCAGTTCTTC

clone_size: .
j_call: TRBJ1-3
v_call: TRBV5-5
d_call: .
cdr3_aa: CASRHSGNTIYF
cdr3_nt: TGTGCCAGCAGACACTCTGGAAACACCATATATTTT

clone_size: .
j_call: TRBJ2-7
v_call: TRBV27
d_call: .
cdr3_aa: CASSVGYFYEQYF
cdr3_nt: TGTGCCAGCAGTGTAGGGTATTTCTACGAGCAGTACTTC

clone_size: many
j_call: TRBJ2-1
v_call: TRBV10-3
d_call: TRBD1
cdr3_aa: CAISDDRGNEQFF
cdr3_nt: TGTGCCATCAGTGATGACAGGGGTAATGAGCAGTTCTTC

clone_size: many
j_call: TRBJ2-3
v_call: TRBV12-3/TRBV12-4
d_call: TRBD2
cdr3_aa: CASIPGLATPDTQYF
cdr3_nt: TGTGCCAGCATCCCGGGACTAGCTACCCCAGATACGCAGTATTTT

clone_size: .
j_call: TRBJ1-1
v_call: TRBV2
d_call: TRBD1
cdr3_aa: CASSDRGVTEAFF
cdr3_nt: TGTGCCAGCAGTGACAGGGGGGTCACTGAAGCTTTCTTT

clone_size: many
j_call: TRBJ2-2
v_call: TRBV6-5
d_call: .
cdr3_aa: CASSYSGTGELFF
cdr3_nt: TGTGCCAGCAGTTACTCTGGCACCGGGGAGCTGTTTTTT